The next 6 T cell receptor beta chains were all read from a single sample in a study of graft-versus-host responses after intestinal transplantation. Here immunoSEQ multiplex PCR was the method, and the copy in TCRdb shows in-frame clones only, minus some. The repertoire includes tens of thousands of clones, around 90% of them detected once, and 6.5% to 8% sits in the top ten. The sample in question was bone marrow, obtained approximately 100 weeks after intestinal transplantation. The receptors shown here come from a human patient who received an intestinal transplant, so some T cells may come from the graft donor.

The genes are TRBV10-1 and TRBJ2-1, with D unresolved. CDR3 length: 11 amino acids. The V and J ends lost 6 bases and 8 bases respectively, with 8 bases between them. CDR1 WNHNN and CDR2 SYGVQD come from the germline V gene (reference sequence). CDR3 sequence (DNA): TGCGCCAGCAGCTCGACTCATGAGCAGTTCTTC. Encoded protein: CASSSTHEQFF.

This chain connects TRBV2 to TRBJ2-7; 8 nucleotides align to TRBD1. This CDR3 region has 12 residues. Trimming cost V 9 bases and J 2 bases; bases outside gene matches: 3. CDR1 is SNHLY and CDR2 is FYNNEI in the germline V gene. CDR3 DNA: TGTGCCAGAGGACAGGGACCCTACGAGCAGTACTTC. Encoded protein: CARGQGPYEQYF.

The chain is built from TRBV5-5 and TRBJ2-2, with D unclear. V was trimmed by 0 bases and J by 6 bases, leaving 6 bases between them. The CDR3 has 13 amino acids. Germline CDR1 is SGHKS and CDR2 is YYEKEE (reference sequence). The CDR3 sequence is CASSLGHPGELFF. In DNA, the CDR3 is TGTGCCAGCAGCTTGGGGCACCCCGGGGAGCTGTTTTTT.

The V call is TRBV4-1, the J call TRBJ2-2, with 9 bases aligning to TRBD2. Germline assignment: CDR1 MGHRA and CDR2 YSYEKL. V lost 0 bases, J lost 8 bases, and 13 bases stayed unmatched. The CDR3 is 18 residues long. The CDR3 is CASSQDSVGGLAEGELFF. The CDR3 DNA follows: TGCGCCAGCAGCCAAGATTCCGTCGGGGGACTAGCCGAGGGGGAGCTGTTTTTT.

This clone was observed once. The chain uses TRBV6-1 and TRBJ2-1; D could derive from TRBD1 or TRBD2 (5 bases each). Germline-derived CDR1 and CDR2 are MNHNS and SASEGT. This CDR3 region has 16 residues. Trimming removed 1 base at V and 8 bases at J, with 18 bases between. CDR3 sequence reads: CASSEERDPKAYEQFF. The CDR3 DNA is TGTGCCAGCAGTGAAGAACGGGACCCAAAGGCCTATGAGCAGTTCTTC.

The chain is built from TRBV30 and TRBJ1-6; D gene ambiguous. The CDR3 runs 15 residues. V was shortened by 7 bases and J by 0 bases, with 13 bases between the two germline ends. CDR1 and CDR2 from the germline V gene are GTSNPN and SVGIG (reference sequence). DNA for the CDR3: TGTGCCTCTCCCTCCTCCAGCTCCTATAATTCACCCCTCCACTTT. Amino acids: CASPSSSSYNSPLHF. The whole variable domain, filled in from reference TRBV30 and TRBJ1-6, reads SQTIHQWPATLVQPVGSPLSLECTVEGTSNPNLYWYRQAAGRGLQLLFYSVGIGQISSEVPQNLSASRPQDRQFILSSKKLLLSDSGFYLCASPSSSSYNSPLHFGNGTRLTVT.